A single sample gave rise to the 22 T cell receptor beta chains below, sequenced in a study of cytomegalovirus exposure and HLA in healthy donors. This PCR relied on a set of 60 Vbeta primers and 13 Jbeta primers. The data were produced by immunoSEQ multiplex PCR, yet TCRdb's version contains in-frame clones alone and is incomplete. Here the sample spans 100,000 to 150,000 clones, about 72% being singletons. Material for sequencing was PBMCs. These receptors originate from a man in his thirties or forties in good health and CMV-seropositive.

V is TRBV5-1 and J is TRBJ2-5, with 7 bases matching TRBD2. Per the germline V gene, CDR1 is SGHRS and CDR2 is YFSETQ. The CDR3 sequence is 15 residues long. J was trimmed by 7 bases and V by 4 bases; bases with no gene match: 13. The CDR3 DNA reads as TGCGCCAGCAGCCGAAGGGAGGGCTCAAGGGGGACCCAGTACTTC. It translates to CASSRREGSRGTQYF.

This clone was recorded a few times. The chain links TRBV5-8 to TRBJ2-7; D may be TRBD2 (5 bases). Germline CDR1 and CDR2: SGHTS and YDEGEE. The CDR3 has 14 residues. V was cut by 2 bases and J by 5 bases, with 14 bases left in between. CDR3: CASSFTGVWDEQYF. Here the CDR3 DNA reads TGTGCCAGCAGCTTTACCGGGGTTTGGGACGAGCAGTACTTC.

The chain couples TRBV10-3 to TRBJ2-1; 8 bases map to TRBD2. CDR1 and CDR2 from the germline V gene are ENHRY and SYGVKD. The CDR3 is 16 residues long. Germline trimming cut 2 bases from V and 3 bases from J; bases unmatched to any gene: 6. The CDR3 region has the DNA TGTGCCATCAGTGAGGTGGCTAGCGGGTACTACAATGAGCAGTTCTTC. Amino acids: CAISEVASGYYNEQFF.

This clone has only one observation. The rearrangement links TRBV7-2 to TRBJ2-1; 11 nucleotides line up with TRBD2. With 3 bases clipped from V and 8 bases from J, the junction kept 3 bases outside the gene matches. The CDR3 covers 14 residues. Germline V lookup: CDR1 SGHTA, CDR2 FQGNSA. DNA of the CDR3: TGTGCCAGCAGCTTCACTAGCGGGAGCTATGAGCAGTTCTTC. Its protein product is CASSFTSGSYEQFF.

The chain employs TRBV21-1 and TRBJ1-5. TRBV21-1 is shown as a pseudogene. This CDR3 contains 15 residues. CDR3 sequence: CASIPAEMRNQPQHF. The CDR3 coding sequence is TGTGCCAGCATCCCCGCGGAGATGCGCAATCAGCCCCAGCATTTT.

The rearrangement uses TRBV27 and TRBJ2-7; 12 bases map to TRBD2. The length of the CDR3 is 18 residues. The V segment lost 4 bases and the J segment 0 bases; nucleotides outside the gene matches: 10. CDR1 MNHEY and CDR2 SMNVEV come from the germline V gene (reference sequence). The CDR3 coding sequence is TGTGCCAGCAGTTCCCCCGGGACTAGCGGGCCCTACTCCTACGAGCAGTACTTC. It yields the protein CASSSPGTSGPYSYEQYF.

This clone was recorded once. The rearrangement uses TRBV7-9 and TRBJ2-1, with 8 bases identical to TRBD2. With 2 bases clipped from V and 6 bases from J, the junction kept 9 bases outside the gene matches. CDR1 SEHNR and CDR2 FQNEAQ come from the germline V gene (reference sequence). This CDR3 contains 16 residues. The CDR3: CASSLTAGEMGNEQFF. The CDR3 DNA reads TGTGCCAGCAGCTTAACAGCGGGAGAAATGGGCAATGAGCAGTTCTTC.

V usage is TRBV28 and J usage is TRBJ1-1; no definite D call. Trimming removed 6 bases from V and 1 base from J, with 24 bases in between. In germline, CDR1 is MDHEN, CDR2 SYDVKM. The CDR3 runs to 18 residues. CDR3 residues: CASRYEWVGGHQNTEAFF. CDR3 nucleotide sequence: TGTGCCAGCAGGTATGAGTGGGTTGGAGGGCATCAGAACACTGAAGCTTTCTTT. The variable domain in full, with the rest retrieved from reference TRBV28 and TRBJ1-1, is DVKVTQSSRYLVKRTGEKVFLECVQDMDHENMFWYRQDPGLGLRLIYFSYDVKMKEKGDIPEGYSVSREKKERFSLILESASTNQTSMYLCASRYEWVGGHQNTEAFFGQGTRLTVV.

This CDR3 reads CASTSKLVSSYNEQFF. The CDR3 DNA reads as TGTGCCAGCACCTCAAAGCTGGTGAGCTCCTACAATGAGCAGTTCTTC. This rearrangement joins TRBV28 to TRBJ2-1; D not certain. V was clipped by 7 bases and J by 0 bases, with 16 bases between them. There are 16 residues in the CDR3. Germline values: CDR1 MDHEN, CDR2 SYDVKM.

The chain is built from TRBV5-6 and TRBJ2-5; 8 nucleotides align to TRBD2. V was pared by 2 bases and J by 2 bases, with 5 bases of the junction left unmatched. The CDR3 covers 15 residues. From germline, CDR1 is SGHDT and CDR2 YYEEEE. The CDR3 sequence: CASSFKLAEQETQYF. In DNA, the CDR3 is TGTGCCAGCAGCTTTAAACTAGCGGAGCAAGAGACCCAGTACTTC.

The chain links TRBV2 to TRBJ1-4; D perhaps matches TRBD1 (6 bases). V was cut by 5 bases and J by 7 bases, with 17 bases left in between. The CDR3 consists of 15 residues. CDR1 SNHLY and CDR2 FYNNEI come from the germline V gene. In DNA form, the CDR3 reads TGTGCCAGCAGTCCCCAGACAGGTTGGAGTGAAAAACTGTTTTTT. This encodes CASSPQTGWSEKLFF.

The chain carries TRBV18 and TRBJ2-1; 8 positions agree with TRBD2. Germline loops: CDR1 KGHSH, CDR2 LQKENI. The CDR3 consists of 22 residues. V was clipped by 3 bases and J by 5 bases; unmatched bases: 27. The CDR3 is CASSPVGLGLVGSFLTNNEQFF. The CDR3, as DNA: TGTGCCAGCTCACCTGTGGGACTAGGATTGGTTGGTAGTTTTCTTACAAACAATGAGCAGTTCTTC.

This clone was found a few times. This chain joins TRBV11-1 and TRBJ1-1, with TRBD1 identical over 8 bases. The length of the CDR3 is 15 residues. From germline, CDR1 is SGHAT and CDR2 FQDESV (reference sequence). The junction had 4 bases not matched to a gene; V was cut back by 3 bases and J by 1 base. DNA for the CDR3: TGTGCCAGCAGCTTTTTAGGACAGGGGAACACTGAAGCTTTCTTT. Translating it yields CASSFLGQGNTEAFF.

The chain joins TRBV13 to TRBJ2-7, with 7 nucleotides matching TRBD1. The CDR3 length is 15 residues. Germline values: CDR1 PRHDT, CDR2 FYEKMQ (reference sequence). V dropped 5 bases and J dropped 0; count of bases not matched to a gene: 7. CDR3 sequence (DNA): TGTGCCAGCAGCCCTTTAAGACAGGGCTCCTACGAGCAGTACTTC. It yields the protein CASSPLRQGSYEQYF.

This rearrangement joins TRBV7-9 to TRBJ2-7; no firm D call. This CDR3 is 13 amino acids long. CDR1 and CDR2 (germline): SEHNR, FQNEAQ (reference sequence). Deletions cut 2 bases from V and 0 bases from J, with 5 bases between. CDR3 sequence (DNA): TGTGCCAGCAGCTTATCCTACTCCTACGAGCAGTACTTC. Protein sequence: CASSLSYSYEQYF.

The chain couples TRBV2 to TRBJ1-5; 8 positions match TRBD1. This CDR3 has 14 residues. Germline CDR1 and CDR2: SNHLY and FYNNEI. V dropped 6 bases and J dropped 5; count of bases not matched to a gene: 6. CDR3 region: CASSVDRVDQPQHF. CDR3 DNA: TGTGCCAGCAGCGTGGACAGGGTAGATCAGCCCCAGCATTTT.

This clone was counted a few times. The chain combines TRBV5-4 with TRBJ2-2; TRBD2 aligns across 13 bases. V shed 7 bases and J 3 bases; nucleotides not matched to a gene: 9. Per the germline V gene, CDR1 is SGHNT and CDR2 is YYREEE (reference sequence). This CDR3 is 17 amino acids long. The CDR3 is CASSRTSGSGDTGELFF. CDR3 coding DNA: TGTGCCAGCTCTCGGACTAGCGGGAGTGGGGACACCGGGGAGCTGTTTTTT.

The CDR3 region is CASNQLAGVGNEQFF. In DNA, the CDR3 is TGTGCCAGCAACCAACTAGCGGGAGTCGGGAATGAGCAGTTCTTC. The gene calls are TRBV2 and TRBJ2-1; TRBD2 matches at 11 bases. This CDR3 is 15 amino acids long. V lost 7 bases and J lost 7; bases outside the gene matches: 9. Per the germline V gene, CDR1 is SNHLY and CDR2 is FYNNEI.

The V call is TRBV27, the J call TRBJ2-7; tentatively, D is TRBD2 (6 bases). The CDR3 spans 17 residues. V lost 2 bases to trimming and J lost 2 bases, with 19 bases between them. CDR1 and CDR2 from the germline V gene are MNHEY and SMNVEV (reference sequence). CDR3 residues: CASSLRFLTSSPYEQYF. The DNA of the CDR3 is TGTGCCAGCAGTTTACGTTTTCTCACTAGCAGCCCCTACGAGCAGTACTTC.

The genes are TRBV10-3 and TRBJ2-5, with 7 nucleotides matching TRBD1. V dropped 6 bases and J dropped 2; count of bases not matched to a gene: 15. This CDR3 is built from 17 residues. CDR1 and CDR2 (germline): ENHRY, SYGVKD. DNA of the CDR3: TGTGCCATCAGACGACCGGACTCGGGCAGGGGGCAAGAGACCCAGTACTTC. The encoded protein is CAIRRPDSGRGQETQYF.

V usage is TRBV10-1 and J usage is TRBJ2-7, with D maybe TRBD2 (7 bases). Germline-derived CDR1 and CDR2 are WNHNN and SYGVQD (reference sequence). This CDR3 has 16 residues. Trimming shortened V by 0 bases and J by 0 bases, and 12 bases separated the two germline ends. CDR3 in amino acids: CASSESRGALSYEQYF. The CDR3 coding sequence is TGCGCCAGCAGTGAGTCCCGGGGGGCCCTCTCCTACGAGCAGTACTTC.

This clone was seen a handful of times. The CDR3 is CASSHWGGFQPQHF. The CDR3 nucleotides are TGCGCCAGCAGTCATTGGGGGGGCTTTCAGCCCCAGCATTTT. The chain links TRBV23-1 to TRBJ1-5; perhaps TRBD1 as D (6 bases). TRBV23-1 is reported as an ORF; its role is uncertain. V lost 3 bases, J lost 6 bases, and 12 bases lay in between. The CDR3 loop spans 14 amino acids.